This is a list of T cell receptor beta chains from one sample in a study of cytomegalovirus exposure and HLA in healthy donors. Here immunoSEQ multiplex PCR was the method, and the copy in TCRdb shows in-frame clones only, minus some. The sample holds around 100,000 clones; 74% are singletons and the top ten take more than 2%. The material sequenced was PBMCs. The receptors come from a man aged 45-60 years in good health and CMV-seropositive. CDR3s include the opening cysteine and the closing phenylalanine or tryptophan. D genes are given only for firm matches. Size is omitted from some rows. Given values are once, few, many or a class for expanded clones.

clone_size	cdr3_length	v_call	d_call	j_call	cdr3_nt	cdr3_aa
.	16	TRBV6-7	TRBD2	TRBJ2-3	TGTGCCAGCCTTCCCCGGACTAGCGGGGAGACAGATACGCAGTATTTT	CASLPRTSGETDTQYF
.	19	TRBV28	.	TRBJ2-3	TGTGCCAGCAGTTTACCCCGACCTACGGGGGAAAAGCGCACAGATACGCAGTATTTT	CASSLPRPTGEKRTDTQYF
.	17	TRBV4-2	TRBD1	TRBJ1-1	TGTGCCAGCAGCCAAGTGACCCCGGGACAGGGGTGGACTGAAGCTTTCTTT	CASSQVTPGQGWTEAFF
.	15	TRBV6-1	TRBD2	TRBJ2-3	TGTGCCAGCAGTGCTCGTTCGGGGGGGGCAGATACGCAGTATTTT	CASSARSGGADTQYF
.	16	TRBV6-1	.	TRBJ1-3	TGTGCCAGCAGTGCTTCAAGGAGGGCCTCTGGAAACACCATATATTTT	CASSASRRASGNTIYF
.	15	TRBV7-8	TRBD2	TRBJ2-1	TGTGCCAGCAGCTTGGGACTAGCGGGGGGGAATGAGCAGTTCTTC	CASSLGLAGGNEQFF
.	14	TRBV7-2	.	TRBJ2-1	TGTGCCAGCAGCCCTATTCGGGCGGGCCTAGAGCAGTTCTTC	CASSPIRAGLEQFF
.	19	TRBV6-1	TRBD2	TRBJ2-7	TGTGCCAGCAGTGGCCGGACTAGCGGGAGGGCCTTGAGGTCCTACGAGCAGTACTTC	CASSGRTSGRALRSYEQYF
.	15	TRBV7-2	.	TRBJ1-2	TGTGCCAGCAGCTTAGGCCCGGGTGGAGACTATGGCTACACCTTC	CASSLGPGGDYGYTF
few	13	TRBV30	TRBD2	TRBJ2-5	TGTGCCTGGAGTAGGGGAGGGAGGGAGACCCAGTACTTC	CAWSRGGRETQYF
.	14	TRBV7-6	.	TRBJ2-5	TGTGCCAGCAGCCGTTCTGGGGGCATCGAGACCCAGTACTTC	CASSRSGGIETQYF
.	15	TRBV9	TRBD1	TRBJ2-7	TGTGCCAGCAGCGTAGGAGGGACAGAATTTTACGAGCAGTACTTC	CASSVGGTEFYEQYF
.	18	TRBV4-1	TRBD1	TRBJ2-7	TGCGCCAGCAGCCAAGATCTAGGGGGACAGGGGGCATTCTACGAGCAGTACTTC	CASSQDLGGQGAFYEQYF
many	14	TRBV11-3	.	TRBJ2-2	TGTGCCAGCAGCTTAGACGTCAACACCGGGGAGCTGTTTTTT	CASSLDVNTGELFF
.	16	TRBV5-1	TRBD2	TRBJ2-1	TGCGCCAGCAGCTCAGGGGCGGGGGGTTTCTACAATGAGCAGTTCTTC	CASSSGAGGFYNEQFF
once	12	TRBV25-1	.	TRBJ2-1	TGTGCCAGCAGTGTCGGTTACAATGAGCAGTTCTTC	CASSVGYNEQFF
.	14	TRBV5-1	.	TRBJ2-1	TGCGCCAGCAGCCCTGGACTGATCTACAATGAGCAGTTCTTC	CASSPGLIYNEQFF
.	13	TRBV7-9	.	TRBJ2-7	TGTGCCAGCAGCTGGACCAGGGCGTACGAGCAGTACTTC	CASSWTRAYEQYF
few	18	TRBV25-1	.	TRBJ1-6	TGTGCCAGCAGTGAAGGGTTGAGGGTTGGGTCCTATAATTCACCCCTCCACTTT	CASSEGLRVGSYNSPLHF
few	15	TRBV19	TRBD1	TRBJ1-5	TGTGCCACGAGACAGGGAGTCTATAGCAATCAGCCCCAGCATTTT	CATRQGVYSNQPQHF
few	16	TRBV2	TRBD1	TRBJ1-6	TGTGCCAGCAGTGAAACCGGGACAGGGAGTAATTCACCCCTCCACTTT	CASSETGTGSNSPLHF
.	18	TRBV6-1	TRBD1	TRBJ2-5	TGTGCCAGCAGTGAAGACGTTTGGGGACAGAGATACCAAGTGGCCCAGTACTTC	CASSEDVWGQRYQVAQYF
.	15	TRBV11-3	.	TRBJ1-2	TGTGCCAGCAGCTTAGATCATACGGGTTGGTATGGCTACACCTTC	CASSLDHTGWYGYTF
.	15	TRBV27	TRBD1	TRBJ2-3	TGTGCCAGCAGTTTTCGGCGGGACAGGGCAGATACGCAGTATTTT	CASSFRRDRADTQYF
.	14	TRBV6-6	.	TRBJ1-2	TGTGCCAGCAGTTACGGGGCGGCCGAGAGAGGCTACACCTTC	CASSYGAAERGYTF
.	16	TRBV5-4	TRBD2	TRBJ2-7	TGTGCCAGCAGCTCAAGCCAGCGGGGGGGCTGGGACGAGCAGTACTTC	CASSSSQRGGWDEQYF
.	13	TRBV6-5	.	TRBJ2-1	TGTGCCAGCAGTTACTCGAGAGGCAATGAGCAGTTCTTC	CASSYSRGNEQFF
.	14	TRBV7-2	.	TRBJ2-1	TGTGCCAGCAGCTTTATGGGGGAGGATGCTGAGCAGTTCTTC	CASSFMGEDAEQFF
.	12	TRBV6-1	TRBD1	TRBJ2-7	TGTGCCAGCCGGGACAGGCACTACGAGCAGTACTTC	CASRDRHYEQYF
.	16	TRBV5-1	TRBD2	TRBJ2-5	TGCGCCAGCAGCTTGGCCGCGGGAGCGTACCAAGAGACCCAGTACTTC	CASSLAAGAYQETQYF
.	16	TRBV9	TRBD2	TRBJ2-2	TGTGCCAGCAGCGTGGCACTAGCGGGATCGTCCGGGGAGCTGTTTTTT	CASSVALAGSSGELFF
.	15	TRBV15	TRBD1	TRBJ1-2	TGTGCCACCAGCACCTGGGACAGCACTCTACACGGCTACACCTTC	CATSTWDSTLHGYTF